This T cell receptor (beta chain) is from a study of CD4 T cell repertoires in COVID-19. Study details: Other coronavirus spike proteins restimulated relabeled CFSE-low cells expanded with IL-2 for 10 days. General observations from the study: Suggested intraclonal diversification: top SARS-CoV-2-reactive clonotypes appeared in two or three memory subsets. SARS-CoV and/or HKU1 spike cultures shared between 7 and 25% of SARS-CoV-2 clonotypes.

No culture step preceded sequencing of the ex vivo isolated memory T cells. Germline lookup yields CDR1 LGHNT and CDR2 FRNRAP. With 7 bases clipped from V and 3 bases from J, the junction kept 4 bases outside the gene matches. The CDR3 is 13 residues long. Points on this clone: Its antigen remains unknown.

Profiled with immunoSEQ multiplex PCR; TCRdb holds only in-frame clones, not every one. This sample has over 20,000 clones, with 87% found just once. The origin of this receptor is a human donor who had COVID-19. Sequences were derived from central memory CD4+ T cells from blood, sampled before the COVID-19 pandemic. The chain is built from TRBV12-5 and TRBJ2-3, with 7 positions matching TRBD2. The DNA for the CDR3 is TGTGCTAGTGCGGCTAGCGGAACAGATACGCAGTATTTT. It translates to CASAASGTDTQYF.